The sequence of this T cell receptor beta chain was determined in a study of response to subunit inactivated influenza vaccine. Study-level points and caveats: Each seasonal influenza vaccination, the authors suggested, recruits few new T cells.

TCRdb recomputed calls from the RT-PCR reads with MiXCR, one row per CDR3 protein. The sample has 300,000 to 350,000 distinct CDR3 sequences, 20% to 25% seen once. The germline gives CDR1 MDHEN, CDR2 SYDVKM. This CDR3 has 17 residues. Trimming removed 4 bases from V and 2 bases from J; junction bases left unmatched: 13. This clonotype came up a few times. Its specificity is unknown. The specimen comprised PBMCs from blood, sampled 21 months after vaccination. The sequence was collected from a man between 50 and 75 years old who received an inactivated influenza vaccine. J is TRBJ1-1 and V is TRBV28, with 7 bases matching TRBD1. CDR3 in DNA: TGTGCCAGCAGTTCTTTACAGGGGTGGATGAAAAACACTGAAGCTTTCTTT. It is translated as CASSSLQGWMKNTEAFF. The variable domain in full, with the rest retrieved from reference TRBV28 and TRBJ1-1, is DVKVTQSSRYLVKRTGEKVFLECVQDMDHENMFWYRQDPGLGLRLIYFSYDVKMKEKGDIPEGYSVSREKKERFSLILESASTNQTSMYLCASSSLQGWMKNTEAFFGQGTRLTVV.